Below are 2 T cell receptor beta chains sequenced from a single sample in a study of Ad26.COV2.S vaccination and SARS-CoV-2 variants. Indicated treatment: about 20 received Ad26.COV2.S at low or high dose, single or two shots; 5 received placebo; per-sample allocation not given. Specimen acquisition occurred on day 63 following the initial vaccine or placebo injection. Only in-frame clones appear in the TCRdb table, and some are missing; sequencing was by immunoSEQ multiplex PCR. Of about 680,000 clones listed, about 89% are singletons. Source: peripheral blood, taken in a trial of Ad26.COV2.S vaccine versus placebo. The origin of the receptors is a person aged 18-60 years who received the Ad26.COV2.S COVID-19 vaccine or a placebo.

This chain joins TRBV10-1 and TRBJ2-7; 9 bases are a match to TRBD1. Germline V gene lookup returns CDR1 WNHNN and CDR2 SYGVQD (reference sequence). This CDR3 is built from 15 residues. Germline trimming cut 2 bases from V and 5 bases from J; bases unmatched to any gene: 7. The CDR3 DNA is TGCGCCAGCAGTGAGACACGGACAGGGGTAAACGAGCAGTACTTC. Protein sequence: CASSETRTGVNEQYF.

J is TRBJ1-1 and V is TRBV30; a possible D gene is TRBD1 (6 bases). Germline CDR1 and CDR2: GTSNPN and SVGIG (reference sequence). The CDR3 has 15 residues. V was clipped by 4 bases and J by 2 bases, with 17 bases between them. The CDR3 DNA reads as TGTGCCTGGAAACTAGGGGGGACCGGTAACACTGAAGCTTTCTTT. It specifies CAWKLGGTGNTEAFF. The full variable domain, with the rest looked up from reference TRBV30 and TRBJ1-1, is SQTIHQWPATLVQPVGSPLSLECTVEGTSNPNLYWYRQAAGRGLQLLFYSVGIGQISSEVPQNLSASRPQDRQFILSSKKLLLSDSGFYLCAWKLGGTGNTEAFFGQGTRLTVV.